These T cell receptor beta chains were read from a single sample in a study of beta chain features in type 1 diabetes. Data came from immunoSEQ multiplex PCR; TCRdb stores just in-frame clones and leaves some out. The sample has hundreds of thousands of clones, about 14% seen once. Sequenced: naive CD4+ T cells from blood. These receptors were collected from a man between 18 and 29 years old in good health. CDR3s include the opening cysteine and the closing phenylalanine or tryptophan. The D gene is left open where the match is weak. Clone sizes are given selectively: once, few, many, or a class where the clone is expanded.

v_gene	j_gene	abundance	d_gene	CDR3aa	CDR3nt
TRBV30	TRBJ2-7	NA	NA	CAWRGGAPYEQYF	TGTGCCTGGAGGGGGGGAGCCCCCTACGAGCAGTACTTC
TRBV7-2	TRBJ1-4	few	TRBD1	CASSLKPGQGGTNEKLFF	TGTGCCAGCAGCCTAAAGCCGGGACAGGGAGGGACTAATGAAAAACTGTTTTTT
TRBV9	TRBJ1-6	NA	TRBD1	CASSSPPGQGSYNSPLHF	TGTGCCAGCAGCTCACCTCCGGGACAGGGTTCCTATAATTCACCCCTCCACTTT
TRBV18	TRBJ2-5	NA	NA	CASSPRGNQETQYF	TGTGCCAGCTCACCACGGGGCAACCAAGAGACCCAGTACTTC
TRBV5-1	TRBJ1-1	NA	TRBD1	CASSLLRTGTTEAFF	TGCGCCAGCAGCTTGCTCAGGACAGGGACCACTGAAGCTTTCTTT
TRBV9	TRBJ2-5	NA	TRBD2	CASSGRELAPQETQYF	TGTGCCAGCAGCGGGAGAGAACTAGCGCCTCAAGAGACCCAGTACTTC
TRBV28	TRBJ2-3	few	NA	CASSGSTDTQYF	TGTGCCAGCAGTGGGAGCACAGATACGCAGTATTTT
TRBV28	TRBJ2-6	NA	NA	CASSLWDSRSSGANVLTF	TGTGCCAGCAGTTTATGGGACAGTCGCTCCTCTGGGGCCAACGTCCTGACTTTC
TRBV7-7	TRBJ2-5	NA	NA	CASSSGGSRAYQETQYF	TGTGCTAGCAGCTCAGGAGGGAGCAGGGCGTACCAAGAGACCCAGTACTTC
TRBV2	TRBJ1-4	NA	TRBD1	CASSRDRGSEKLFF	TGTGCCAGCAGTCGGGACAGGGGAAGTGAAAAACTGTTTTTT
TRBV4-2	TRBJ2-1	few	NA	CASSQDQQGSEFF	TGTGCCAGCAGCCAAGATCAGCAGGGTTCGGAGTTCTTC
TRBV6-1	TRBJ1-1	NA	NA	CTTGLEAFF	TGTACCACGGGGTTGGAAGCTTTCTTT
TRBV9	TRBJ2-5	few	TRBD1	CASSTRQGNQETQYF	TGTGCCAGCAGCACTCGACAGGGAAACCAAGAGACCCAGTACTTC
TRBV28	TRBJ1-1	NA	NA	CASTKTTNTEAFF	TGTGCCAGCACTAAAACCACGAACACTGAAGCTTTCTTT
TRBV7-2	TRBJ2-7	NA	TRBD1	CASSRRGQGSSYEQYF	TGTGCCAGCAGCCGTCGCGGACAGGGAAGCTCCTACGAGCAGTACTTC
TRBV9	TRBJ2-1	NA	TRBD2	CASSVVTSGAAPFF	TGTGCCAGCAGCGTAGTTACTAGCGGGGCGGCGCCGTTCTTC
TRBV18	TRBJ1-2	NA	NA	CASSPTKDGYTF	TGTGCCAGCTCACCCACTAAGGATGGCTACACCTTC
TRBV28	TRBJ2-1	NA	NA	CASSFGRPGNEQFF	TGTGCCAGCAGTTTCGGCAGGCCGGGTAATGAGCAGTTCTTC
TRBV27	TRBJ1-3	NA	TRBD1	CASRPMTGFSGNTIYF	TGTGCCAGCCGACCGATGACAGGGTTTTCTGGAAACACCATATATTTT
TRBV7-6	TRBJ2-1	NA	NA	CASSGGWNEQFF	TGTGCCAGCAGCGGGGGTTGGAATGAGCAGTTCTTC
TRBV6-5	TRBJ1-5	NA	TRBD1	CASRTGSNQPQHF	TGTGCCAGTCGGACAGGTAGCAATCAGCCCCAGCATTTT
TRBV11-2	TRBJ2-7	NA	NA	CASSGGTGSEYEQYF	TGTGCCAGCAGCGGGGGTACAGGGTCAGAGTACGAGCAGTACTTC
TRBV2	TRBJ2-3	NA	NA	CASRTSGDTQYF	TGTGCCAGCAGGACATCAGGGGATACGCAGTATTTT
TRBV29-1	TRBJ2-7	few	TRBD1	CSAGQGAGEQYF	TGCAGCGCTGGACAGGGGGCCGGCGAGCAGTACTTC
TRBV23-1	TRBJ2-2	NA	TRBD1	CASSQSRDRGSLIANTGELFF	TGCGCCAGCAGTCAGTCCCGGGACAGGGGGTCCTTAATCGCGAACACCGGGGAGCTGTTTTTT
TRBV5-1	TRBJ2-1	NA	TRBD1	CASSGKKGARDNEQFF	TGCGCCAGCAGCGGGAAAAAGGGGGCCCGGGACAATGAGCAGTTCTTC
TRBV7-8	TRBJ1-6	few	NA	CASSQKARNSPLHF	TGTGCCAGCAGCCAAAAAGCGAGGAATTCACCCCTCCACTTT
TRBV6-5	TRBJ2-3	NA	NA	CASSPGTGTNTQYF	TGTGCCAGCAGTCCGGGAACTGGGACGAATACGCAGTATTTT
TRBV19	TRBJ2-5	NA	NA	CASSIRGQFQETQYF	TGTGCCAGTAGTATTAGAGGACAGTTCCAAGAGACCCAGTACTTC
TRBV12-2	TRBJ2-1	NA	NA	CASRLVQANEQFF	TGTGCAAGTCGCCTTGTACAGGCCAATGAGCAGTTCTTC
TRBV6-5	TRBJ1-6	NA	TRBD1	CASSYSTTGSSPLHF	TGTGCCAGCAGTTACTCGACGACAGGGAGTTCACCCCTCCACTTT
TRBV28	TRBJ2-7	NA	TRBD1	CASSLTGGIYEQYF	TGTGCCAGCAGTTTAACAGGGGGCATCTACGAGCAGTACTTC
TRBV2	TRBJ1-5	few	NA	CASSVRENKPQHF	TGTGCCAGCAGTGTCAGGGAAAATAAGCCCCAGCATTTT
TRBV6-5	TRBJ2-5	NA	NA	CASSYVKTRQETQYF	TGTGCCAGCAGTTACGTAAAGACGAGACAAGAGACCCAGTACTTC
TRBV15	TRBJ1-2	NA	TRBD1	CATSRDWSPQTGRVYGYTF	TGTGCCACCAGCAGAGATTGGTCCCCCCAGACAGGGCGGGTCTATGGCTACACCTTC
TRBV20-1	TRBJ2-1	NA	NA	CSAALREQFF	TGCAGTGCTGCCCTCCGGGAGCAGTTCTTC
TRBV7-2	TRBJ1-5	NA	NA	CASSLARGGNQPQHF	TGTGCCAGCAGCTTAGCCCGGGGTGGCAATCAGCCCCAGCATTTT
TRBV6-4	TRBJ2-1	NA	TRBD2	CASSDSWTSASGQFF	TGTGCCAGCAGTGACTCGTGGACTAGCGCGAGTGGACAGTTCTTC
TRBV6-1	TRBJ2-7	NA	NA	CASSIEDGAYEQYF	TGTGCCAGCAGTATTGAGGACGGAGCCTACGAGCAGTACTTC